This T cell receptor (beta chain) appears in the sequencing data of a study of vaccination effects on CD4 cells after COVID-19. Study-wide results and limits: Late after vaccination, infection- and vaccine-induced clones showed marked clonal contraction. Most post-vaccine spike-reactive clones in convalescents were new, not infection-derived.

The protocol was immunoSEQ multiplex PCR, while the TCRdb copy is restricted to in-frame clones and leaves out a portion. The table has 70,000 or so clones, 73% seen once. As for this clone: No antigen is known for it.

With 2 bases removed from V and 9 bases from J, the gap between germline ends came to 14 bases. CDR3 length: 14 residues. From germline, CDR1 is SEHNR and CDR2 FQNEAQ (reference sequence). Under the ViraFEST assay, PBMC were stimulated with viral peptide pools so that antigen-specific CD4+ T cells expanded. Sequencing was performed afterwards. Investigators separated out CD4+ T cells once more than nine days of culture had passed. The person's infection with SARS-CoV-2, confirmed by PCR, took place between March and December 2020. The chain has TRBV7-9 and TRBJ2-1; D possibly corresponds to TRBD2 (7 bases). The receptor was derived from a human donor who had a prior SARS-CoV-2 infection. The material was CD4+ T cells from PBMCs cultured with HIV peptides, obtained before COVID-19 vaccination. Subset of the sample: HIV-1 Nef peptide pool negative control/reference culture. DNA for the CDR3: TGTGCCAGCAGCTTATTTGAAGGGGGGGCTGAGCAGTTCTTC. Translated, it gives CASSLFEGGAEQFF.